Here is one T cell receptor (beta chain) with its context. Germline CDR1 and CDR2: GTSNPN and SVGIG (reference sequence). This CDR3 is built from 16 residues. Trimming took off 0 bases at V and 0 bases at J, with 13 bases between the two ends. This record comes from a study of blood T cell repertoires in COVID-19. Overall study: The cDNA or gDNA used as material had been derived from T cells, B-cell-depleted T cells, or PBMCs.

Method: immunoSEQ multiplex PCR; TCRdb's copy keeps in-frame clones and lacks some. The data hold about 63,000 clones, with about 74% observed a single time. The sequenced sample was peripheral blood. The TCR was taken from a woman of 80 years or more with acute or convalescent COVID-19. The chain recombines TRBV30 with TRBJ2-3; tentative D call: TRBD1 (5 bases). CDR3 nucleotide sequence: TGTGCCTGGAGTGTTAGAAGGGGCGTTAGCACAGATACGCAGTATTTT. Protein product: CAWSVRRGVSTDTQYF.